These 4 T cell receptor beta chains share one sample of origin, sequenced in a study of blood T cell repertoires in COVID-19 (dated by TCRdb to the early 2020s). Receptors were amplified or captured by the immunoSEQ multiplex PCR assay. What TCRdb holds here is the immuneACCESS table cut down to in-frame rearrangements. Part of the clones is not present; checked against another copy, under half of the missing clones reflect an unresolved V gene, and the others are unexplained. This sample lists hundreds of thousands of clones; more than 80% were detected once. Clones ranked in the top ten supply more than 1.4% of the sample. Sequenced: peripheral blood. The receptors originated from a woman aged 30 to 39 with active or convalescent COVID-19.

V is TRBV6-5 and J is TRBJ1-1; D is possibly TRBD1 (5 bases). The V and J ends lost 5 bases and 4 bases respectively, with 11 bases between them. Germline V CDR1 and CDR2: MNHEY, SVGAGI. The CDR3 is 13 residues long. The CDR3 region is CASSRQGFTEAFF. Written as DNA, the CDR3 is TGTGCCAGCAGTAGGCAGGGTTTCACTGAAGCTTTCTTT.

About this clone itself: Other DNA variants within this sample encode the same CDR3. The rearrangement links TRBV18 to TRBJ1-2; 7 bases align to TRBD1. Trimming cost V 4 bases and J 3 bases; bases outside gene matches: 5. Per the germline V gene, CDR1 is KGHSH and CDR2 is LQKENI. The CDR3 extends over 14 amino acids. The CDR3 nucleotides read TGTGCCAGCTCACTCCTAGACAGGGACTATGGCTACACCTTC. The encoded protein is CASSLLDRDYGYTF.

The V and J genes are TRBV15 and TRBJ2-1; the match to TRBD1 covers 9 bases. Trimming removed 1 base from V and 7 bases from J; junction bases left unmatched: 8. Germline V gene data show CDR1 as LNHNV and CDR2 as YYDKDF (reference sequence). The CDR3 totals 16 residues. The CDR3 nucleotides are TGTGCCACCAGCAGAGGTGGGACAGGGCGTGAAAATGAGCAGTTCTTC. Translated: CATSRGGTGRENEQFF. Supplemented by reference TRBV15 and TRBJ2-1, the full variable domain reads DAMVIQNPRYQVTQFGKPVTLSCSQTLNHNVMYWYQQKSSQAPKLLFHYYDKDFNNEADTPDNFQSRRPNTSFCFLDIRSPGLGDTAMYLCATSRGGTGRENEQFFGPGTRLTVL.

The CDR3 spells CASRWTSSGTDTQYF. As DNA, the CDR3 is TGCGCCAGCAGGTGGACTTCCTCTGGCACAGATACGCAGTATTTT. The gene calls are TRBV5-1 and TRBJ2-3; weak D call: TRBD2 (5 bases). This CDR3 spans 15 amino acids. V was trimmed by 5 bases and J by 1 base, leaving 14 bases between them. Germline V gives CDR1 SGHRS, CDR2 YFSETQ.